A selection of T cell receptor beta chains follows, all from one sample in a study of shared clonotypes between healthy human individuals. Clones were sequenced by immunoSEQ multiplex PCR, and TCRdb holds only the in-frame ones, with some missing. The data show some 600,000 clones, approximately 96% seen once. Source material: naive CD8+ T cells sorted from blood. The receptor source for this set is a young woman in good health. Both conserved end residues are part of each CDR3. A D gene is named only where the DNA matches it firmly. Part of the rows lack a size; the others show once, few, many or a class for expanded clones.

TRBV28,TRBD2,TRBJ2-1,NA,CAIRRLAEVYNEQFF,TGTGCCATCCGTAGACTAGCGGAGGTCTACAATGAGCAGTTCTTC
TRBV11-2,NA,TRBJ2-1,NA,CASEWPGGGGEQFF,TGTGCCAGCGAGTGGCCAGGGGGCGGGGGTGAGCAGTTCTTC
TRBV28,NA,TRBJ2-6,NA,CASSSTASSGANVLTF,TGTGCCAGCAGTTCCACAGCGAGCTCTGGGGCCAACGTCCTGACTTTC
TRBV4-1,NA,TRBJ2-7,NA,CASSPRDSISYEQYF,TGCGCCAGCAGCCCCCGGGATTCTATCTCCTACGAGCAGTACTTC
TRBV7-6,TRBD1,TRBJ1-4,NA,CASSPGDRGLNEKLFF,TGTGCCAGCAGCCCCGGCGACAGGGGTCTTAATGAAAAACTGTTTTTT
TRBV7-2,TRBD2,TRBJ2-5,NA,CASSYAGDVQETQYF,TGTGCCAGCAGCTATGCGGGAGATGTACAAGAGACCCAGTACTTC
TRBV7-2,TRBD2,TRBJ2-7,NA,CASSWGLVLNEQYF,TGTGCCAGCAGCTGGGGACTAGTTCTTAACGAGCAGTACTTC
TRBV30,NA,TRBJ1-1,NA,CACAEGSTEAFF,TGTGCCTGTGCAGAGGGATCCACTGAAGCTTTCTTT
TRBV16,NA,TRBJ1-2,NA,CASSQWDLYGYTF,TGTGCCAGCAGCCAATGGGACCTCTATGGCTACACCTTC
TRBV14,TRBD2,TRBJ2-1,NA,CASSPRLAGWNEQFF,TGTGCCAGCAGCCCCCGACTAGCGGGATGGAATGAGCAGTTCTTC
TRBV11-1,NA,TRBJ2-7,NA,CASSLVGAYEQYF,TGTGCCAGCAGCTTAGTAGGGGCCTACGAGCAGTACTTC
TRBV5-8,TRBD2,TRBJ2-3,once,CASSLGVAGLGTDTQYF,TGTGCCAGCAGCTTGGGGGTAGCGGGATTGGGTACAGATACGCAGTATTTT
TRBV5-1,NA,TRBJ2-2,NA,CASSLLQGGTGELFF,TGCGCCAGCAGCTTGTTACAGGGCGGCACCGGGGAGCTGTTTTTT
TRBV28,NA,TRBJ1-1,once,CASSLGQSTGYTEAFF,TGTGCCAGCAGCCTCGGACAGTCAACCGGGTATACTGAAGCTTTCTTT
TRBV4-1,TRBD1,TRBJ2-5,NA,CASSQAQGQETQYF,TGCGCCAGCAGCCAAGCACAGGGGCAAGAGACCCAGTACTTC
TRBV14,NA,TRBJ2-7,NA,CASSQEGRDYEQYF,TGTGCCAGCAGCCAAGAAGGACGTGACTACGAGCAGTACTTC
TRBV14,NA,TRBJ2-1,once,CASSQEGGREQFF,TGTGCCAGCAGCCAAGAGGGGGGGCGTGAGCAGTTCTTC
TRBV27,TRBD2,TRBJ2-3,NA,CASSERESTDTQYF,TGTGCCAGCTCTGAGCGGGAGAGCACAGATACGCAGTATTTT
TRBV9,TRBD1,TRBJ1-5,NA,CASSSDRGGQPQHF,TGTGCCAGCAGCAGCGACAGGGGAGGCCAGCCCCAGCATTTT
TRBV5-1,NA,TRBJ2-3,NA,CASSLEGSSTDTQYF,TGCGCCAGCAGCTTGGAGGGGTCTAGCACAGATACGCAGTATTTT
TRBV5-6,TRBD2,TRBJ2-5,NA,CASSLAVSGSRKTQYF,TGTGCCAGCAGCTTGGCCGTCAGCGGGAGTAGGAAGACCCAGTACTTC
TRBV9,NA,TRBJ2-1,NA,CASSVVAYNEQFF,TGTGCCAGCAGCGTGGTAGCGTACAATGAGCAGTTCTTC
TRBV5-1,NA,TRBJ1-2,NA,CASSLAAGSDPGYTF,TGCGCCAGCAGCTTAGCGGCAGGGAGTGATCCTGGCTACACCTTC
TRBV2,NA,TRBJ2-1,once,CASSEALANEQFF,TGTGCCAGCAGTGAAGCTCTAGCGAATGAGCAGTTCTTC